This T cell receptor (beta chain) was sequenced during a study of blood T cell repertoires in COVID-19 (dated by TCRdb to the early 2020s). About the study as a whole: Samples covering the acute and convalescent phases of COVID-19 were provided by collaborators in the United States, Italy and Spain. The repertoires were released in a freely available public database meant as a resource for research on the immune response to SARS-CoV-2. Deeply sampled blood TCRbeta repertoires from subjects exposed to, actively infected with, or recovered from COVID-19 were included in the dataset. Sample metadata almost always included a de-identified subject ID, COVID-19 status, age in years and sex. Where available, HLA class I and class II types were taken from metadata supplied by the sample provider and were not determined by assay-based typing. Samples came from the ongoing ImmuneRACE study (first 160 participants) plus 1,254 subjects from 6 global collaborators. The material from the prospective study consisted of cDNA or gDNA derived from T cells, B-cell-depleted T cells, or PBMCs.

V gives up 10 bases and J gives up 0 bases, and the segment between their germline ends measures 18 bases. The CDR3 numbers 15 residues from cysteine through phenylalanine. Of the read, only the CDR3 DNA is kept; its 45 bases are in frame from base 1. CDR1 WSHSY and CDR2 SAAADI are derived from the germline V gene. In its sample, this clone was seen once. Its recognized antigen is unknown. Within one base of it there is no much larger clone, and no base qualities were kept. The immunoSEQ Assay, a bias-controlled multiplex PCR, was used to amplify TCRbeta CDR3 regions from genomic DNA. Concerning the study's data processing: The number of nucleated cells in each sample was estimated by amplification of reference gene primers within the assay. Sequence reads were collapsed and filtered to measure the absolute abundance of every unique TCRbeta CDR3 rearrangement. For each sample, productive Simpson clonality was calculated by taking the square root of Simpson's diversity index across productive rearrangements. The table comes from immuneACCESS by way of TCRdb, which keeps in-frame sequences with V and J called. Part of the clones is missing from these tables; in studies checked, under half for an unresolved V gene and the rest for unknown reasons. Clone size and the V and J calls come from that table; the DNA yielded D and trimming. In all, the sample holds hundreds of thousands of clones, and roughly 86% of those were seen once. The top ten hold 0.8% of the sample.

Whole blood was collected in K2EDTA tubes by collaborating institutions according to the institutions' own protocols. For TCRbeta analysis, collaborator samples were shipped as frozen whole blood, as isolated PBMCs, or as DNA extracted from either sample type. Points the paper makes about the study in general: The quantity of clinical and demographic metadata differed by source and by participant and was supplied without curation.

This receptor was obtained from a woman aged 25 to 39 with acute or convalescent COVID-19. The chain was built from TRBV10-2 and TRBJ1-2, with the D gene too uncertain to name. What was sequenced was peripheral blood. The encoded CDR3 is CATREARRANYGYTF. The base sequence is TGCGCCACTCGGGAGGCCCGCAGAGCTAACTATGGCTACACCTTC.